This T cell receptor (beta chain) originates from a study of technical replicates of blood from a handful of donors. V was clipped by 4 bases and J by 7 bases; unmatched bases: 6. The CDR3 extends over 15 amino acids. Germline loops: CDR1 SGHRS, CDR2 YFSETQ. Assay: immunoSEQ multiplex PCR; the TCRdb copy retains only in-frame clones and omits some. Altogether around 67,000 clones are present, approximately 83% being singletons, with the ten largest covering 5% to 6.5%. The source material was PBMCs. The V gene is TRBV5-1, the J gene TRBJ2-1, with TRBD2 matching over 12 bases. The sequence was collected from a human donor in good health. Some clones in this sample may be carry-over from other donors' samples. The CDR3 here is CASSQWTSGMNEQFF. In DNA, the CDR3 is TGCGCCAGCAGCCAATGGACTAGCGGGATGAATGAGCAGTTCTTC.